The present entry profiles one T cell receptor beta chain with its context. Its antigen is currently unknown. 13 Jbeta primers and 60 Vbeta primers were used for the PCR. Method: immunoSEQ multiplex PCR; TCRdb's copy keeps in-frame clones and lacks some. The sample carries under 200,000 clones, over 70% recorded once. This sample is drawn from a study of cytomegalovirus exposure and HLA in healthy donors. Study-wide context: For the 300 to 450 genotyped donors, roughly 81% fell within the Caucasian-associated ancestry cluster.

Whole-study results and caveats: The authors assumed roughly uniform sequencing depth across donors for presence/absence analyses. It was reported in a later analysis that an Asian-associated ancestry cluster showed fewer N-insertions than the roughly 670-donor mean.

Donors likely had unrecorded immune exposures despite being nominally healthy when sampled. The CDR3 consists of 13 residues. Looked up from germline, CDR1 is KGHSH and CDR2 is LQKENI. The V end was cut by 3 bases, the J end by 9 bases, with 12 bases between. The receptor comes from a woman aged 50 to 60 in good health and CMV-seronegative. V is TRBV18 and J is TRBJ2-1, with D hard to call. Specimen: PBMCs. CDR3 residues: CASSPPDTGEQFF. The CDR3 nucleotides are TGTGCCAGCTCACCCCCTGACACTGGTGAGCAGTTCTTC. The variable domain in full, completed from reference TRBV18 and TRBJ2-1, reads NAGVMQNPRHLVRRRGQEARLRCSPMKGHSHVYWYRQLPEEGLKFMVYLQKENIIDESGMPKERFSAEFPKEGPSILRIQQVVRGDSAAYFCASSPPDTGEQFFGPGTRLTVL.